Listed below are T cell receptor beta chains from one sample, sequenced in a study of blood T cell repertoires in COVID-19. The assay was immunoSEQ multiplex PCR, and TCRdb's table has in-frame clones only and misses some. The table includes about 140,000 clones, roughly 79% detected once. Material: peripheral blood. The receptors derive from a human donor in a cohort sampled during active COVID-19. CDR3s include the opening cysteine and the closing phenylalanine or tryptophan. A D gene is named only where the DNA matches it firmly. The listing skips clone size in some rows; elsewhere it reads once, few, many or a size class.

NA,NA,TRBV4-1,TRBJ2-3,TGCGCCAGCAGCCAAAAGTTGGGGGGATTGCCCACAGATACGCAGTATTTT,CASSQKLGGLPTDTQYF
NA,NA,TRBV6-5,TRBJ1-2,TGTGCCAGCAGTTGGGGCGGTCTCGGCGGCTACACCTTC,CASSWGGLGGYTF
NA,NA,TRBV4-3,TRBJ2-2,TGCGCCAGCAGCCAAGACCAAAGGGGGACCACCGGGGAGCTGTTTTTT,CASSQDQRGTTGELFF
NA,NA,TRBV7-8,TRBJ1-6,TGTGCCAGCAGCTTAGCAGGGGTTGGCTCCTATAATTCACCCCTCCACTTT,CASSLAGVGSYNSPLHF
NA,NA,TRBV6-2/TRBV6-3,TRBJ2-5,TGTGCCAGCAGTTACGGCGAGACCCAGTACTTC,CASSYGETQYF
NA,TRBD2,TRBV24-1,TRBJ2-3,TGTGCCACCAGTGACCCCACTAGCGCAGATACGCAGTATTTT,CATSDPTSADTQYF
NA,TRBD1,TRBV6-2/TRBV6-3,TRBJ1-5,TGTGCCAGCAGCGGGACAGGGGGCTATAGCAATCAGCCCCAGCATTTT,CASSGTGGYSNQPQHF
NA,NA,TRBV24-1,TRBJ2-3,TGTGCCACCAGATCCAGCGGAAACACAGATACGCAGTATTTT,CATRSSGNTDTQYF
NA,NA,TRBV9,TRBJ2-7,TGTGCCAGCAGCCAAAGCCAGGGGACCTACGAGCAGTACTTC,CASSQSQGTYEQYF
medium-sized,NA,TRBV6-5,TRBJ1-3,TGTGCCAGCAGTCGCCTACAGGGAAACACCATATATTTT,CASSRLQGNTIYF
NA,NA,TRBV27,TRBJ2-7,TGTGCCACCCACCCGCAGGGGATTCCCCACGAGCAGTACTTC,CATHPQGIPHEQYF
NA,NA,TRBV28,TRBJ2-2,TGTGCCAGCAAGGCAGGGCGGTACACCGGGGAGCTGTTTTTT,CASKAGRYTGELFF
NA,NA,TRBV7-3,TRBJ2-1,TGTGCCAGCAGCCCCCAGGTTAGCGCGGGTGAGCAGTTCTTC,CASSPQVSAGEQFF
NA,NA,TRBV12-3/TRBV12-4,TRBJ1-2,TGTGCCAGCAGTCCCTATGTTAGCTATGGCTACACCTTC,CASSPYVSYGYTF
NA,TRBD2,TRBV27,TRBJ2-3,TGTGCCAGCAGTGCGAGCGGGAGGGCCTGGGATACGCAGTATTTT,CASSASGRAWDTQYF
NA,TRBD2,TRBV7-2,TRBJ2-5,TGTGCCAGCAGTAGCGGGCCACAAGAGACCCAGTACTTC,CASSSGPQETQYF
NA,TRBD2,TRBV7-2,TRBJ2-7,TGTGCCAGCAGCCCGACTAGCGGGACCTACGAGCAGTACTTC,CASSPTSGTYEQYF
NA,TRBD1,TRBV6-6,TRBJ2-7,TGTGCCAGCAGTTTCCCCGGACAGGGAGGCTCCTACGAGCAGTACTTC,CASSFPGQGGSYEQYF
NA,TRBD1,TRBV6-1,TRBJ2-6,TGTGCCAGCAGTGAGACAGGGGGAATTGTCGCTGGGGCCAACGTCCTGACTTTC,CASSETGGIVAGANVLTF
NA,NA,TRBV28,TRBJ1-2,TGTGCCAGCAGAACGTTTGGAGTGGGTCGAGATGGCTACACCTTC,CASRTFGVGRDGYTF
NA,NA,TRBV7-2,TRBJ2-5,TGTGCCAGCAGCCTAGCGGACAGGGTCGTACGGGAGACCCAGTACTTC,CASSLADRVVRETQYF
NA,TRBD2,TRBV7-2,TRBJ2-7,TGTGCCAGCAGCTTAGCTAGCGGGGTGTCCTACGAGCAGTACTTC,CASSLASGVSYEQYF
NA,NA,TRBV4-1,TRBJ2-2,TGCGCCAGCAGCCAAGATTCTAGCAGGAGGTCCGGGGAGCTGTTTTTT,CASSQDSSRRSGELFF
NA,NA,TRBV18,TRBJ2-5,TGTGCCAGCTCACCGTCCCAGGGGAGAGAGACCCAGTACTTC,CASSPSQGRETQYF
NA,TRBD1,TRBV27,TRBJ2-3,TGTGCCAGCAGTTCACCGGGACAGGGGAAAGGGTATACGCAGTATTTT,CASSSPGQGKGYTQYF
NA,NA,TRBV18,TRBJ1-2,TGTGCCAGCTCACCACCCCTCGGCCAGGCTTATGGCTACACCTTC,CASSPPLGQAYGYTF
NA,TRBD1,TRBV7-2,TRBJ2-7,TGTGCCAGCAGCTTAGTTATTTCGGACAGGACCTTATACGAGCAGTACTTC,CASSLVISDRTLYEQYF
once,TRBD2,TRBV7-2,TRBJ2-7,TGTGCCAGCAGCTTAGACGCTAGCGGGCTTTACGAGCAGTACTTC,CASSLDASGLYEQYF
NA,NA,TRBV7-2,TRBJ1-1,TGTGCCAGCAGCTTAGACAGGGCTTACACTGAAGCTTTCTTT,CASSLDRAYTEAFF
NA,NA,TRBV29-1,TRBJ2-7,TGCAGCGTTGGGAGGGCCGGAACCTACGAGCAGTACTTC,CSVGRAGTYEQYF
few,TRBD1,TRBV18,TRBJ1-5,TGTGCCAGCTCTCGGACAGGGTCCAGCAATCAGCCCCAGCATTTT,CASSRTGSSNQPQHF
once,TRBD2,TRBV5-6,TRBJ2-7,TGTGCCAGCAGCTTGGGACTAGCAGCTTTAACCTACGAGCAGTACTTC,CASSLGLAALTYEQYF
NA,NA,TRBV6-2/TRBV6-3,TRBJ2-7,TGTGCCAGCAGTTACAGCAGGGAACAATACTCCTACGAGCAGTACTTC,CASSYSREQYSYEQYF
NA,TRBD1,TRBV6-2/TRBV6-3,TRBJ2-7,TGTGCCAGCAGTTACCGCCCCGGGACAGCGACCTACGAGCAGTACTTC,CASSYRPGTATYEQYF
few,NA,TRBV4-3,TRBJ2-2,TGCGCCAGCAGCCAAGATTCCGTCGGTCGGGAGCTGTTTTTT,CASSQDSVGRELFF
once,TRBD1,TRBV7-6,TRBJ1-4,TGTGCCAGCAGCTTTCGGACAGGTTTGAATGAAAAACTGTTTTTT,CASSFRTGLNEKLFF
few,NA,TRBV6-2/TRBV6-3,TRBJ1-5,TGTGCCAGCAGCCGAGGGGGAGCGGGCAATCAGCCCCAGCATTTT,CASSRGGAGNQPQHF
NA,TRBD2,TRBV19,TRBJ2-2,TGTGCCAGTAGTACTTTTCGCGGGAGGGCATCACTAAACACCGGGGAGCTGTTTTTT,CASSTFRGRASLNTGELFF
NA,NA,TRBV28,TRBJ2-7,TGTGCCAGCAGTCCCATATCGGGGGTAGGGGGGGCTCAGCCCGAGCAGTACTTC,CASSPISGVGGAQPEQYF